This T cell receptor beta chain was sequenced in a study of cytomegalovirus exposure and HLA in healthy donors (dated by TCRdb to about 2017). About the investigation overall: According to a later analysis, the roughly 120 validation repertoires were produced on the same platform as the approximately 620 repertoires of the first cohort. The study aimed to test whether cataloging public T cell receptors could reveal signatures of past pathogen exposure. To predict cytomegalovirus infection status, the study combined high-throughput TCR immunosequencing, statistical association of individual TCRs with disease status, and machine learning. In addition to the first cohort of roughly 700 subjects, a separate validation cohort of over 90 different subjects was used.

The donors were included in the validation cohort of some 110 subjects, a group kept apart from the roughly 730-subject first cohort. General findings and caveats noted by the study authors: The classifier was reported to diagnose cytomegalovirus status with high specificity and sensitivity in both the original and validation cohorts. All 110 or so repertoires were used to score co-occurrence in the validation cohort in a later analysis, because that analysis had no HLA typing for the cohort. Across donors, most TCR sequences were observed very rarely, whereas some public TCRs were present in many individuals. Three of the identified cytomegalovirus-associated TCR beta chains were confirmed in vitro to be specific for cytomegalovirus antigens. The study gave a list of 150 to 200 TCR beta chains associated with cytomegalovirus. It was suggested by the authors that the approach could potentially be generalized to other disease states and immunological phenotypes. A later analysis found that TCRs clustered in the first cohort also tended to co-occur in the 120 validation repertoires, with approximately 94% of cluster scores above 0.

A word on this clone: This clone's antigen is unknown. No clone much larger than this one lies a single base away; base qualities are absent.

Its CDR3 holds 18 amino acids, cysteine through phenylalanine. The retained sequence is limited to the CDR3, 54 bases, with the frame set at the first base. Here V drops 6 bases and J drops 0 bases, and the junction holds 5 bases not matched to any gene. Based on the germline V gene, the CDR1 and CDR2 sequences are ENHRY and SYGVKD. Library preparation was by the immunoSEQ multiplex PCR assay. The published analysis was carried out like this. To diagnose cytomegalovirus status from the catalog of TCR beta chain sequences, a statistical classification framework was built. TCRdb obtained this table from immuneACCESS and retained in-frame rearrangements with V and J assigned. These tables miss some clones; where compared with another copy, unresolved V genes account for less than half of the shortfall, and the remainder is unexplained. V and J calls and clone size follow that table, whereas D and trimming were derived from the DNA. Across this sample there are about 150,000 clones, with about 80% seen only once. The ten largest clones take up 25% to 30% of the sample.

Sequenced input: PBMCs. In this chain, TRBV10-3 is recombined with TRBJ2-1; TRBD2 matches 16 bases in the middle. The sequence came from a man aged 25 to 40 in good health and CMV-seropositive. The nucleotide sequence is TGTGCCATCAGGAGAGGGACTAGCGGGGGGGGCTCCTACAATGAGCAGTTCTTC. Its product reads: CAIRRGTSGGGSYNEQFF.